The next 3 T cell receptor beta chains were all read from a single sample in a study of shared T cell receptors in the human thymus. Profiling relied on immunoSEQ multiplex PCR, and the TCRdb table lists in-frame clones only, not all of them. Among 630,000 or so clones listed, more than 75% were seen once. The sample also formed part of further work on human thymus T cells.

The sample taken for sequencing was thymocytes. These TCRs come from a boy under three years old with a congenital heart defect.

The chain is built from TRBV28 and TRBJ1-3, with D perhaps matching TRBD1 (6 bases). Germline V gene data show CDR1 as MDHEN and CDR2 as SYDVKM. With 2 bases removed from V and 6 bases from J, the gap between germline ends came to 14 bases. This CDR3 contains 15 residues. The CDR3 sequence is CASSLRRQAVNTIYF. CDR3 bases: TGTGCCAGCAGTTTAAGAAGACAGGCCGTAAACACCATATATTTT.

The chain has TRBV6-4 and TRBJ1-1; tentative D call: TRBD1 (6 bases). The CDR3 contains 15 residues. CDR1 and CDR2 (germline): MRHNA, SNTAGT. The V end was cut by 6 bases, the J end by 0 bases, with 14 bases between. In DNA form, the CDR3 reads TGTGCCAGCAGGCAGGACAGAGCCATGAACACTGAAGCTTTCTTT. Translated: CASRQDRAMNTEAFF.

The CDR3 bases are TGCGCCAGCAGCTCGAAGCGACCCTCACACCAGGGGGCGCGGGAGACCCAGTACTTC. This translates into CASSSKRPSHQGARETQYF. The J gene is TRBJ2-5, the V gene TRBV5-1; 8 bases fit TRBD1. The CDR3 has 19 residues. Germline CDR1 reads SGHRS; CDR2 reads YFSETQ. The V gene end was trimmed by 3 bases and the J gene end by 5 bases; junction bases not matched to a gene: 21.